This T cell receptor (beta chain) was found in a study of OX40 agonist ivuxolimab in advanced cancers. Study context: The dose-escalation group included hepatocellular carcinoma, melanoma, renal cell carcinoma and head and neck cancer. A male proportion of about 86% was recorded, with mean age around 62 years and range about 20 to 90. Study conclusions and caveats: Clones of CD4+ and CD8+ blood T cells grew by week 6 at doses of 0.1 to 3.0 mg/kg.

Libraries were prepared by immunoSEQ multiplex PCR; TCRdb keeps only in-frame clonotypes and omits some of them. Of fewer than 85,000 clones listed, about 85% are singletons. The CDR3 contains 14 residues. V dropped 5 bases and J dropped 3; count of bases not matched to a gene: 4. The V gene's germline CDR1 is SGHVS and CDR2 FQNEAQ. Details on this clone: What it binds is unknown.

This TCR was sampled from an adult with an advanced solid tumor such as melanoma, head and neck, liver or kidney cancer. The rearrangement links TRBV7-8 to TRBJ2-7; 10 bases are shared with TRBD1. The sample in question was CD4+ or CD8+ T cells sorted from blood, obtained in a trial of the OX40 agonist ivuxolimab. The CDR3, as DNA: TGTGCCAGCAGCCTATGGACAGGGGGCTACGAGCAGTACTTC. It encodes CASSLWTGGYEQYF.